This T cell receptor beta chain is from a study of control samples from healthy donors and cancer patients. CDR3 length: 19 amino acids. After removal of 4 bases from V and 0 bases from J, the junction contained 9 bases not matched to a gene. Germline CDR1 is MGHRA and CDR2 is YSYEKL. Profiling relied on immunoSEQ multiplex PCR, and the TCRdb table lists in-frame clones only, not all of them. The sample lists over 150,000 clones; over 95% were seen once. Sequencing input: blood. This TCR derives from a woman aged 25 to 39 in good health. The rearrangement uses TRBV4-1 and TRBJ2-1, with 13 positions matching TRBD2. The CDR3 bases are TGCGCCAGCAGCCCTTTACTAGCGGGAGGGTTATTCTCCTACAATGAGCAGTTCTTC. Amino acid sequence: CASSPLLAGGLFSYNEQFF.